The 13 T cell receptor beta chains listed next were all sequenced from one sample in a study of blood T cells in healthy people across ages. Next came a second PCR, run for about 7 to 11 cycles, which used a sample-barcoded 5' primer along with a J-beta primer mix. TCRdb used MiXCR to reprocess the 5' RACE reads, holding one entry per CDR3 protein. The table has over 300,000 distinct CDR3 sequences, about half seen once; the top ten hold approximately 51%. The sequencing input was blood. Receptors were obtained from a man aged 55 to 69 in good health.

This clonotype has a count of ten or more. V usage is TRBV10-2 and J usage is TRBJ2-7; no clear D gene. Trimming took 3 bases from V and 2 from J, leaving 5 bases between them. CDR1 is WSHSY and CDR2 is SAAADI in the germline V gene. The CDR3 covers 12 residues. This CDR3 is CASSDFPYEQYF. Written as DNA, the CDR3 is TGCGCCAGCAGTGATTTCCCCTACGAGCAGTACTTC.

V and J are TRBV29-1 and TRBJ2-7; 15 bases map to TRBD2. V gave up 6 bases and J gave up 7 bases; unmatched junction bases: 7. This CDR3 has 14 amino acids. Germline V gives CDR1 SQVTM, CDR2 ANQGSEA. The CDR3 DNA follows: TGCAGCGTCGGGACTAGCGGGAGGAACTATGAGCAGTACTTC. It specifies CSVGTSGRNYEQYF.

This clonotype has only a few counts. The chain joins TRBV29-1 to TRBJ2-3, with D tentatively TRBD1 or TRBD2 (5 bases each). V was cut by 6 bases and J by 3 bases, with 13 bases left in between. CDR1 and CDR2 from the germline V gene are SQVTM and ANQGSEA. The CDR3 is 13 residues long. The CDR3 here is CSVTGRGTDTQYF. The CDR3 DNA is TGCAGCGTAACGGGGCGAGGTACAGATACGCAGTATTTT.

The genes are TRBV20-1 and TRBJ2-7, with 11 bases matching TRBD2. This CDR3 comprises 16 residues. Germline-derived CDR1 and CDR2 are DFQATT and SNEGSKA (reference sequence). The ends lost 5 bases at V and 4 bases at J; junction bases unmatched: 13. The CDR3 protein is CSAPPLGLAGGYEQYF. The CDR3 nucleotides are TGCAGTGCTCCACCCCTCGGGTTAGCGGGAGGGTACGAGCAGTACTTC.

The CDR3 spells CASTFQGRVGEQYF. In DNA, the CDR3 is TGTGCCAGCACCTTTCAGGGGAGGGTCGGTGAGCAGTACTTC. The chain is built from TRBV12-3 or TRBV12-4 and TRBJ2-7; TRBD2 might be the D (7 bases). V was clipped by 7 bases and J by 7 bases, with 20 bases between them. This CDR3 region has 14 residues.

The chain joins TRBV29-1 to TRBJ2-6; D is undetermined. CDR1 is SQVTM, CDR2 ANQGSEA, per germline. The CDR3 is 13 amino acids. V gave up 7 bases and J gave up 0 bases, with 7 bases separating them. As DNA, the CDR3 is TGCAGCGGACGAACCTCTGGGGCCAACGTCCTGACTTTC. Amino acid sequence: CSGRTSGANVLTF. Supplemented by reference TRBV29-1 and TRBJ2-6, the full variable domain reads SAVISQKPSRDICQRGTSLTIQCQVDSQVTMMFWYRQQPGQSLTLIATANQGSEATYESGFVIDKFPISRPNLTFSTLTVSNMSPEDSSIYLCSGRTSGANVLTFGAGSRLTVL.

The chain has TRBV6-1 and TRBJ2-1, with a weak D call TRBD1 (8 bases). The V end was cut by 6 bases, the J end by 13 bases, with 31 bases between. CDR1 is MNHNS, CDR2 SASEGT, per germline. CDR3 size: 17 residues. The CDR3 is CASRGQVISGVKETQFF. In DNA form, the CDR3 reads TGTGCCAGCAGGGGACAGGTTATAAGCGGGGTGAAAGAGACCCAGTTCTTC.

This clonotype showed up many times. The chain recombines TRBV4-1 with TRBJ1-1; 11 bases align to TRBD1. CDR3 size: 16 residues. The J segment lost 0 bases and the V segment lost 3 bases, leaving 3 bases of the junction unmatched. Germline CDR1 is MGHRA and CDR2 is YSYEKL. CDR3: CASSHGQGAMNTEAFF. As DNA, the CDR3 is TGCGCCAGCAGCCACGGACAGGGGGCCATGAACACTGAAGCTTTCTTT.

With respect to this clonotype: A junction end diverges from the germline sequence, so it may reflect a read error. This chain connects TRBV12-3 or TRBV12-4 to TRBJ2-3; a possible D gene is TRBD2 (5 bases). This CDR3 spans 12 amino acids. DNA for the CDR3: TGCGCCAGCACCCTTGGGAGCTATACGCAGTATTTT. Protein product: CASTLGSYTQYF.

This clonotype was counted once. The V gene is TRBV20-1, the J gene TRBJ2-7, with unresolved D. Trimming pared 7 bases from V and 4 bases from J, leaving 8 bases between. The CDR3 has 10 amino acids. The germline CDR1 and CDR2 sequences are DFQATT and SNEGSKA (reference sequence). The CDR3, as DNA: TGCAGTGGTGAAAGGTACGAGCAGTACTTC. Protein product: CSGERYEQYF.

The chain uses TRBV7-3 and TRBJ2-4; the D gene is possibly TRBD2 (5 bases). This CDR3 is 13 amino acids long. Germline CDR1 SGHTA, CDR2 FQGTGA. V was clipped by 5 bases and J by 13 bases, with 18 bases between them. CDR3 amino acids: CASSPTNAEEQYF. The CDR3 region has the DNA TGTGCCAGCAGCCCAACGAATGCGGAGGAGCAGTACTTC.

This clonotype was recorded at least ten times. The CDR3 sequence: CASSPGTGKKETQYF. DNA of the CDR3: TGTGCCAGCTCACCAGGGACGGGTAAAAAAGAGACCCAGTACTTC. The chain uses TRBV18 and TRBJ2-5, with D perhaps being TRBD1 or TRBD2 (5 bases each). This CDR3 contains 15 residues. In germline, CDR1 is KGHSH, CDR2 LQKENI. Trimming took off 2 bases at V and 3 bases at J, with 13 bases between the two ends.

This clonotype occurred a few times. The chain combines TRBV12-5 with TRBJ2-7; 10 bases map to TRBD1. The germline gives CDR1 LGHNT, CDR2 FRNRAP. V shed 6 bases and J 6 bases; nucleotides not matched to a gene: 8. The length of the CDR3 is 14 residues. CDR3 region: CASGPGTGVGEQYF. CDR3 nucleotides: TGTGCTAGTGGCCCCGGGACAGGGGTGGGCGAGCAGTACTTC. The whole variable domain, filled in from reference TRBV12-5 and TRBJ2-7, reads DARVTQTPRHKVTEMGQEVTMRCQPILGHNTVFWYRQTMMQGLELLAYFRNRAPLDDSGMPKDRFSAEMPDATLATLKIQPSEPRDSAVYFCASGPGTGVGEQYFGPGTRLTVT.